This T cell receptor beta chain emerged from a study of cytomegalovirus exposure and HLA in healthy donors. The overall study: Tens of millions of unique TCRs, all from HLA-typed donors, were included in an early release of the data.

Per germline, CDR1 ENHRY and CDR2 SYGVKD. Trimming took off 7 bases at V and 8 bases at J, with 14 bases between the two ends. CDR3 length equals 13 residues. The PCR was carried out with 60 Vbeta primers and 13 Jbeta primers. The assay was immunoSEQ multiplex PCR, and TCRdb's table has in-frame clones only and misses some. The sample contains 170,000 or so clones, under 85% of which appear only once. The gene calls are TRBV10-3 and TRBJ1-4, with D possibly TRBD1 on 5 matching bases. The receptor was isolated from a young man in good health and CMV-seronegative. The sequencing input was PBMCs. For the CDR3, the DNA is TGTGCCATCAATAAGGGGATTGGCGAAAAACTGTTTTTT. Its translation: CAINKGIGEKLFF.